This T cell receptor beta chain was observed in a study of shared clonotypes between healthy human individuals. Whole-study context: Every donor yielded three CD4 naive, three CD4 memory, two CD8 naive and one CD8 memory plate. Overall study results and limits: Between a few donors, naive CD4 clonotypes were shared at a level of approximately 5%.

TCRdb keeps only in-frame clones here, not all; method: immunoSEQ multiplex PCR. The sample records 980,000 or so clones, approximately 80% being singletons. There were only Caucasian adults among the donors, and all lived in Nashville, Tennessee. The count of this clone is one. The antigen remains unidentified. A much larger clonotype is one base distant, so this may be a read error. The V gene lost 4 bases and the J gene lost 2 bases, with 0 bases spanning the gap. CDR3 length: 12 residues. The germline CDR1 and CDR2 sequences are SGHAT and FQDESV (reference sequence). This clonotype was obtained from a man aged 18 to 35 in good health. The sample comprised memory CD4+ T cells sorted from blood. Described subset: CD45RA-negative fraction. The chain is built from TRBV11-1 and TRBJ2-6, with D unclear. CDR3 sequence reads: CASSSGANVLTF. The CDR3 DNA reads TGTGCCAGCAGCTCTGGGGCCAACGTCCTGACTTTC.